This TCR beta chain was profiled in a study of blood T cells in healthy people across ages. The germline V gene has CDR1 SGHRS and CDR2 YFSETQ. J was trimmed by 5 bases and V by 0 bases; bases with no gene match: 15. There are 19 residues in the CDR3. This clonotype was picked up a small number of times. A J-beta primer mix and a sample-barcoded 5' primer were used in a second PCR of about 6 to 12 cycles. TCRdb redid the calling of the 5' RACE reads with MiXCR, one entry per CDR3 protein. This table holds approximately 600,000 distinct CDR3 sequences, 58% found once. The rearrangement joins TRBV5-1 to TRBJ2-7; 12 bases agree with TRBD1. The specimen sequenced was blood. This receptor was identified in a man aged 60 to 69 in good health. The CDR3: CASSLDVSGQGAWCNEQYF. CDR3 nucleotide sequence: TGCGCCAGCAGCTTGGATGTCTCGGGACAGGGGGCATGGTGTAACGAGCAGTACTTC.